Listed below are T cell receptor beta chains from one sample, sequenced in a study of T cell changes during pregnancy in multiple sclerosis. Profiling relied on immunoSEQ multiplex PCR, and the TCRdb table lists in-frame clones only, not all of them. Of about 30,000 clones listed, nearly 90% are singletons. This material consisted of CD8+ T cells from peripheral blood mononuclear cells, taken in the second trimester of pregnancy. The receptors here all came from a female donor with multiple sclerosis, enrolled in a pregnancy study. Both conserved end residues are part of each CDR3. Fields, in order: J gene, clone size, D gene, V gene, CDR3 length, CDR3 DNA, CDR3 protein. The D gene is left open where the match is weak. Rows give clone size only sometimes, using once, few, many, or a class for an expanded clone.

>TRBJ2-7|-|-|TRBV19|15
TGTGCCAGTAGTCTCCATAGCGGCCTATCCTACGAGCAGTACTTC
CASSLHSGLSYEQYF
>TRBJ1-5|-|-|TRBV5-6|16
TGTGCCAGCAGCTTGTGGCTGGACTCCAGCAATCAGCCCCAGCATTTT
CASSLWLDSSNQPQHF
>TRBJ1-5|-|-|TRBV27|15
TGTGCCAGCAGTCTGGGGGGTGGGTTAAGTCAGCCCCAGCATTTT
CASSLGGGLSQPQHF
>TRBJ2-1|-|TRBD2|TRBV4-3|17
TGCGCCAGCAGCCTCCTACCTAGCGGGGGGGCCATCGATGAGCAGTTCTTC
CASSLLPSGGAIDEQFF
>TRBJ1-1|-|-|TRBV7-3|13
TGTGCCAGCAGCTTAAGACGAGGGACTGAAGCTTTCTTT
CASSLRRGTEAFF
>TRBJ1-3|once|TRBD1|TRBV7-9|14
TGTGCCAGCAGCGCAGGGGGCTCTGGAAACACCATATATTTT
CASSAGGSGNTIYF
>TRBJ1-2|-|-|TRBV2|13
TGTGCCAGCAGATACAGGGTAGAGTATGGCTACACCTTC
CASRYRVEYGYTF
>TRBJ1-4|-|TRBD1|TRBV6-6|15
TGTGCCAGCAGTTACCCACAGGGGACTAATGAAAAACTGTTTTTT
CASSYPQGTNEKLFF
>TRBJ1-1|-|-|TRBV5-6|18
TGTGCCAGCAGCCCAACGTTATTTATTGGGACTTTGAACACTGAAGCTTTCTTT
CASSPTLFIGTLNTEAFF
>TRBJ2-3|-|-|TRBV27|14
TGTGCCAGCAGGGACAGCCCCTTCACAGATACGCAGTATTTT
CASRDSPFTDTQYF
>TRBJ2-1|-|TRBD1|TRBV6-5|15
TGTGCCAGCAGTTGGACAGGGGGTTCCTACAATGAGCAGTTCTTC
CASSWTGGSYNEQFF
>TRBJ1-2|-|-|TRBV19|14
TGTGCCAGTAGTCCGGGACACCTTAACTATGGCTACACCTTC
CASSPGHLNYGYTF
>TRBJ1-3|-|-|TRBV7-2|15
TGTGCCAGCAGCTTCAGATTCCAGTCTGGAAACACCATATATTTT
CASSFRFQSGNTIYF
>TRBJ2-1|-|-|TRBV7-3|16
TGTGCCAGCAGCTTAACTCGAAAGAGCTCCTACAATGAGCAGTTCTTC
CASSLTRKSSYNEQFF
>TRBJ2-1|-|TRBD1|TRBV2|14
TGTGCCAGCAGTGGGAGGACAGGGAGGAATGAGCAGTTCTTC
CASSGRTGRNEQFF
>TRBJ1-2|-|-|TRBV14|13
TGTGCCAGCAGCCAATCAGGGATCCATGGCTACACCTTC
CASSQSGIHGYTF
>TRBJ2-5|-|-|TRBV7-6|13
TGTGCCAGCAGCTTAGACGGGGAAGAGACCCAGTACTTC
CASSLDGEETQYF
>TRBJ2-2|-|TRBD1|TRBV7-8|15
TGTGCCAGCAGCCTCGGGACAGGGGGCTACGGGGAGCTGTTTTTT
CASSLGTGGYGELFF
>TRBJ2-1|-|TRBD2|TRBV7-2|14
TGTGCCAGCAGCTATCTAGCGGGGGGAAACGAGCAGTTCTTC
CASSYLAGGNEQFF
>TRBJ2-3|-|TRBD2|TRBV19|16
TGTGCCAGTACCACATCCAGCGGGGGGGCCGGAGATACGCAGTATTTT
CASTTSSGGAGDTQYF
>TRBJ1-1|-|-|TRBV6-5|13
TGTGCCAGCAGTGACCAGGGGAGCACTGAAGCTTTCTTT
CASSDQGSTEAFF
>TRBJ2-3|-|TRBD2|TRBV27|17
TGTGCCAGCAGTTTATCATCTTGGCTAGCGGACACAGATACGCAGTATTTT
CASSLSSWLADTDTQYF
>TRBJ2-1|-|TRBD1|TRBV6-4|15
TGTGCCAGCAGTGACTCGGGTACAGGGGGCGTTGAGCAGTTCTTC
CASSDSGTGGVEQFF
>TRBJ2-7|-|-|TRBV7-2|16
TGTGCCAGCAGCTTTAGGAGGGAGCTCCACTCCTACGAGCAGTACTTC
CASSFRRELHSYEQYF
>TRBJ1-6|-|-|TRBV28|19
TGTGCCACCGAAGACTCAGAGGCAGCTCCTAGCCCCTATAATTCACCCCTCCACTTT
CATEDSEAAPSPYNSPLHF
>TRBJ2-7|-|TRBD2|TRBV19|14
TGTGCCAGTGCAACCGGGACTAGCTCCTACGAGCAGTACTTC
CASATGTSSYEQYF
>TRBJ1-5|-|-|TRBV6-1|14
TGTGCCAGCAGTGAAGCCGAGGAGGATCAGCCCCAGCATTTT
CASSEAEEDQPQHF
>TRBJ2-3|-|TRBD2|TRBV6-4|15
TGTGCCAGCAGTGCCACTAGCGAAATCACAGATACGCAGTATTTT
CASSATSEITDTQYF
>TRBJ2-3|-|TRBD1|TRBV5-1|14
TGCGCCAGCAGCCCCCGGACAGGGGCCGATACGCAGTATTTT
CASSPRTGADTQYF
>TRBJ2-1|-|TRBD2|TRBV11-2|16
TGTGCCAGCAGCTTAGGCCCAGCGGGAGTTGAAAATGAGCAGTTCTTC
CASSLGPAGVENEQFF
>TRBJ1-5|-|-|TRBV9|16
TGTGCCAGCAGCGTAGAGCACCTCTATAGCAATCAGCCCCAGCATTTT
CASSVEHLYSNQPQHF
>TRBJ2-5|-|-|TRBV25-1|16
TGTGCCAGCAGTGAATGGGGGGGGCCGACCCAAGAGACCCAGTACTTC
CASSEWGGPTQETQYF
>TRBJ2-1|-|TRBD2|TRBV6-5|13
TGTGCCAGCAGTTACTTGTCTAGCGGTGAGCAGTTCTTC
CASSYLSSGEQFF
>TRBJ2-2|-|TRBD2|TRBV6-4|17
TGTGCCAGCAGTGATTCGGAACTAGCGGGAGATTCCGGGGAGCTGTTTTTT
CASSDSELAGDSGELFF
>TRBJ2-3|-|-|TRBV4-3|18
TGCGCCAGCAGCCAAGATAGTAACAGGGGAGGCTACACAGATACGCAGTATTTT
CASSQDSNRGGYTDTQYF
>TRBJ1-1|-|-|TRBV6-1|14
TGTGCCAGCCTATTGGGCGGGGAGGACACTGAAGCTTTCTTT
CASLLGGEDTEAFF
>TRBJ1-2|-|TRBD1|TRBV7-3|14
TGTGCCAGCAGTAGTGCCGGGACAGAAAATGGCTACACCTTC
CASSSAGTENGYTF
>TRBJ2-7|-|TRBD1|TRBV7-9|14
TGTGCCAGCAGCCCGAGGGACAGTTCCTACGAGCAGTACTTC
CASSPRDSSYEQYF
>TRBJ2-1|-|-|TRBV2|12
TGTGCCAGCAGTGAAGCGGGGGCCGGGGAGTTCTTC
CASSEAGAGEFF
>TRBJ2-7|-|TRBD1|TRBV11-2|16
TGTGCCAGCAGCTCCGGGACAGCGCTAAGCTCCTACGAGCAGTACTTC
CASSSGTALSSYEQYF
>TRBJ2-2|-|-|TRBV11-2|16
TGTGCCAGCAGCTTGCGGGCTAGCCCAGATACCGGGGAGCTGTTTTTT
CASSLRASPDTGELFF
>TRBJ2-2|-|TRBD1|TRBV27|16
TGTGCCAGCAGTTACCGGGGACAGGGGGGCTTCGGGGAGCTGTTTTTT
CASSYRGQGGFGELFF
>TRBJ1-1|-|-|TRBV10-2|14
TGCGCCAGCAGTGAGTCGTCAGGGAACACTGAAGCTTTCTTT
CASSESSGNTEAFF
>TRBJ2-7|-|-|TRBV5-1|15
TGCGCCAGCAGCTCGGAGGGAGTTTTCTCCTACGAGCAGTACTTC
CASSSEGVFSYEQYF
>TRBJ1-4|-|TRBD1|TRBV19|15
TGTGCCAGTAGTCCGAGGACAGGGGGAAATGAAAAACTGTTTTTT
CASSPRTGGNEKLFF
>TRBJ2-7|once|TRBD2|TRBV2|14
TGTGCCAGCAGTGAATCGGGGAGGGAGTACGAGCAGTACTTC
CASSESGREYEQYF
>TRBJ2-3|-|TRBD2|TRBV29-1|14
TGCAGCGTTGAAGCGGGAGGGAGCACAGATACGCAGTATTTT
CSVEAGGSTDTQYF
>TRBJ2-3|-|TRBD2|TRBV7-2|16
TGTGCCAGCAGCTCCCAGACTAGCGGTCTCACAGATACGCAGTATTTT
CASSSQTSGLTDTQYF